One and the same sample provided the 29 T cell receptor beta chains below, sequenced in a study of cytomegalovirus exposure and HLA in healthy donors. The PCR employed 60 Vbeta primers together with 13 Jbeta primers. The assay was immunoSEQ multiplex PCR, and TCRdb's table has in-frame clones only and misses some. The sample includes under 200,000 clones, approximately 70% of them seen just once. Sequencing was done on a sample of PBMCs. The receptor set was obtained from a woman in her 30s in good health and CMV-seronegative.

The chain employs TRBV5-1 and TRBJ1-2; 8 nucleotides line up with TRBD1. The CDR3 contains 16 residues. With 2 bases clipped from V and 6 bases from J, the junction kept 12 bases outside the gene matches. Germline values: CDR1 SGHRS, CDR2 YFSETQ. The DNA for the CDR3 is TGCGCCAGCAGCTTCTGGACAGGGACCTCTTGGGATGGCTACACCTTC. Translated, it gives CASSFWTGTSWDGYTF.

The table lists this clone with a few counts. The chain recombines TRBV7-2 with TRBJ1-5; D is uncertain. This CDR3 is 14 amino acids long. Trimming took off 3 bases at V and 2 bases at J, with 8 bases between the two ends. Germline lookup yields CDR1 SGHTA and CDR2 FQGNSA. CDR3: CASSFQVGNQPQHF. The CDR3 nucleotides read TGTGCCAGCAGCTTCCAGGTGGGCAATCAGCCCCAGCATTTT.

V and J are TRBV19 and TRBJ1-5; TRBD1 agrees at 7 bases. CDR1 is LNHDA and CDR2 is SQIVND in the germline V gene (reference sequence). The V segment lost 1 base and the J segment 0 bases; nucleotides outside the gene matches: 6. The CDR3 contains 17 residues. CDR3 DNA sequence: TGTGCCAGTAGTATAGGCTGGGACAGAGCTAGCAATCAGCCCCAGCATTTT. It encodes CASSIGWDRASNQPQHF.

The chain carries TRBV6-4 and TRBJ2-1; D gene ambiguous. Germline CDR1 MRHNA, CDR2 SNTAGT. The CDR3 spans 15 residues. V lost 4 bases to trimming and J lost 6 bases, with 16 bases between them. CDR3 nucleotides: TGTGCCAGCAGTGTCGACTCCTTGCCCCCCAATGAGCAGTTCTTC. Its protein product is CASSVDSLPPNEQFF.

This chain connects TRBV29-1 to TRBJ2-7; D perhaps matches TRBD1 (6 bases). The V and J ends lost 2 bases and 5 bases respectively, with 13 bases between them. The CDR3 length is 13 residues. The germline CDR1 and CDR2 sequences are SQVTM and ANQGSEA. The CDR3 protein is CSVEITGINEQYF. The CDR3 DNA reads TGCAGCGTTGAAATTACAGGGATAAACGAGCAGTACTTC.

The DNA for the CDR3 is TGTGCCAGCAGTCCAGGGACTGGAGAGACCCAGTACTTC. Translating gives CASSPGTGETQYF. The chain is built from TRBV27 and TRBJ2-5, with a possible D match to TRBD2 (6 bases). The germline V gene has CDR1 MNHEY and CDR2 SMNVEV (reference sequence). CDR3 size: 13 residues. Trimming stripped 5 bases from V and 4 bases from J, with 11 bases between.

This clone was seen a handful of times. This chain joins TRBV30 and TRBJ2-5, with 7 bases that match TRBD2. The DNA end is more similar to TRBJ2-7, so the J call may be wrong. The CDR3 runs 13 residues. The V gene's germline CDR1 is GTSNPN and CDR2 SVGIG (reference sequence). CDR3 sequence (DNA): TGTGCCGCTAGAAAAACTAGCGCCCACGAGCAGTACTTC. Amino acids: CAARKTSAHEQYF.

To note about this clone: Other DNA sequences in the sample encode the same CDR3. The chain has TRBV5-1 and TRBJ2-3; D not resolved. The CDR3 has 12 residues. Trimming removed 3 bases at V and 2 bases at J, with 4 bases between. From germline, CDR1 is SGHRS and CDR2 YFSETQ. The CDR3 sequence: CASSSSTDTQYF. The CDR3 DNA follows: TGCGCCAGCAGCTCCTCCACAGATACGCAGTATTTT.

This sequence joins TRBV30 and TRBJ1-1; D remains unclear. Germline CDR1 is GTSNPN and CDR2 is SVGIG (reference sequence). The V end lost 5 bases, the J end lost 10 bases, and 14 bases lay between the germline ends. The CDR3 extends over 11 amino acids. Written as DNA, the CDR3 is TGTGCCTGGGGGAGCAAGGGCCCAGCTTTCTTT. Its protein is CAWGSKGPAFF. The full variable domain, with the rest looked up from reference TRBV30 and TRBJ1-1, is SQTIHQWPATLVQPVGSPLSLECTVEGTSNPNLYWYRQAAGRGLQLLFYSVGIGQISSEVPQNLSASRPQDRQFILSSKKLLLSDSGFYLCAWGSKGPAFFGQGTRLTVV.

The V and J genes are TRBV30 and TRBJ1-4; D not certain. The ends were cut back, 0 bases at V and 0 bases at J, with 8 bases in the middle. There are 15 residues in the CDR3. Germline-derived CDR1 and CDR2 are GTSNPN and SVGIG (reference sequence). CDR3 protein: CAWSVLRATNEKLFF. The CDR3 DNA reads as TGTGCCTGGAGTGTGTTACGGGCAACTAATGAAAAACTGTTTTTT.

J is TRBJ1-6 and V is TRBV2; 7 nucleotides match TRBD1. The germline V gene encodes CDR1 SNHLY and CDR2 FYNNEI. There are 14 residues in the CDR3. V was clipped by 7 bases and J by 11 bases; unmatched bases: 11. DNA for the CDR3: TGTGCCAGCACAACTTCAGGGGGAGCGACACCCCTCCACTTT. This codes for CASTTSGGATPLHF. Looking up the rest from reference TRBV2 and TRBJ1-6 gives the full variable domain: EPEVTQTPSHQVTQMGQEVILRCVPISNHLYFYWYRQILGQKVEFLVSFYNNEISEKSEIFDDQFSVERPDGSNFTLKIRSTKLEDSAMYFCASTTSGGATPLHFGNGTRLTVT.

The chain couples TRBV27 to TRBJ2-1, with 9 nucleotides matching TRBD2. The germline V gene has CDR1 MNHEY and CDR2 SMNVEV (reference sequence). CDR3 length: 15 amino acids. The V and J ends lost 4 bases and 6 bases, in that order; junction bases with no gene match: 7. The CDR3 spells CASSSRLAEVNEQFF. The CDR3 nucleotides read TGTGCCAGCAGTTCCCGACTAGCGGAGGTCAATGAGCAGTTCTTC.

This clone was detected only a few times. The rearrangement links TRBV4-1 to TRBJ2-7; TRBD1 aligns across 9 bases. The CDR3 is made up of 15 amino acids. CDR1 and CDR2 from the germline V gene are MGHRA and YSYEKL. Losses at the gene ends were 2 bases for V and 2 bases for J; bases not matched to a gene: 4. The CDR3 spells CASSQRQGVAYEQYF. The CDR3 coding sequence is TGCGCCAGCAGCCAACGACAGGGGGTCGCCTACGAGCAGTACTTC.

This clone was observed a handful of times. The genes are TRBV19 and TRBJ1-1; no clear D gene. Per germline, CDR1 LNHDA and CDR2 SQIVND (reference sequence). Trimming took off 1 base at V and 1 base at J, with 4 bases between the two ends. The CDR3 contains 13 residues. The CDR3 reads CASSIAWNTEAFF. The CDR3 nucleotides read TGTGCCAGTAGTATAGCGTGGAACACTGAAGCTTTCTTT.

The rearrangement links TRBV4-2 to TRBJ1-1, with TRBD1 identical over 8 bases. Germline CDR1 reads LGHNA; CDR2 reads YNFKEQ. The CDR3 totals 14 residues. J lost 1 base, V lost 6 bases, and 4 bases had no gene match. CDR3 residues: CASSPGQENTEAFF. The CDR3 bases are TGTGCCAGCAGTCCGGGACAGGAGAACACTGAAGCTTTCTTT.

The J gene is TRBJ2-7, the V gene TRBV5-1; perhaps TRBD1 as D (6 bases). The CDR3 runs 14 residues. The germline CDR1 and CDR2 sequences are SGHRS and YFSETQ. V lost 0 bases and J 4 bases, leaving 11 bases between the germline ends. Written as DNA, the CDR3 is TGCGCCAGCAGCTTGGCCCCAGGGGAGTACGAGCAGTACTTC. Amino acid sequence: CASSLAPGEYEQYF.

The gene calls are TRBV9 and TRBJ1-4; 7 positions match TRBD1. Unmatched junction bases numbered 10, after V lost 3 bases and J lost 5 bases. CDR1 SGDLS and CDR2 YYNGEE come from the germline V gene. The CDR3 loop spans 16 amino acids. DNA of the CDR3: TGTGCCAGCAGCGCCCGGGACAGAAGGCAGAATGAAAAACTGTTTTTT. This gives the protein CASSARDRRQNEKLFF.

This chain connects TRBV5-1 to TRBJ1-1, with 10 nucleotides matching TRBD1. The CDR3 is 16 residues long. Germline CDR1 is SGHRS and CDR2 is YFSETQ. V lost 4 bases to trimming and J lost 10 bases; unmatched junction nucleotides: 16. This CDR3 reads CASSPGAGQGFVGAFF. The DNA of the CDR3 is TGCGCCAGCAGCCCCGGTGCGGGACAGGGGTTCGTTGGAGCTTTCTTT.

The chain joins TRBV2 to TRBJ1-1; D remains ambiguous. CDR3 length: 14 amino acids. Trimming shortened V by 8 bases and J by 2 bases, and 15 bases separated the two germline ends. In germline, CDR1 is SNHLY, CDR2 FYNNEI. CDR3 amino acids: CASSYSQDNTEAFF. The CDR3 DNA reads as TGTGCCAGCTCCTACTCCCAGGATAACACTGAAGCTTTCTTT.

The chain employs TRBV6-6 and TRBJ1-1, with D hard to call. V gave up 6 bases and J gave up 0 bases, with 17 bases separating them. CDR1 and CDR2 (germline): MNHNY, SVGAGI (reference sequence). The CDR3 consists of 16 residues. The CDR3 region is CASSPLTTNLNTEAFF. For the CDR3, the DNA is TGTGCCAGCAGCCCACTTACCACTAACCTGAACACTGAAGCTTTCTTT.

The CDR3 sequence: CASGPLSTAGNTIYF. The CDR3, as DNA: TGTGCTAGTGGCCCTTTGTCGACAGCTGGAAACACCATATATTTT. This chain connects TRBV12-5 to TRBJ1-3; D possibly corresponds to TRBD1 (5 bases). Germline CDR1 reads LGHNT; CDR2 reads FRNRAP. Trimming removed 6 bases at V and 2 bases at J, with 14 bases between. This CDR3 has 15 amino acids.

The V call is TRBV5-6, the J call TRBJ1-2, with D unclear. V lost 1 base, J lost 1 base, and 11 bases lay in between. There are 15 residues in the CDR3. Germline values: CDR1 SGHDT, CDR2 YYEEEE. Here the CDR3 reads CASSLYYFYNYGYTF. The CDR3 DNA is TGTGCCAGCAGCTTGTATTATTTTTATAACTATGGCTACACCTTC.

This clone was counted between two and nine times. The chain employs TRBV7-2 and TRBJ2-1; 9 bases map to TRBD2. This CDR3 is built from 16 residues. V lost 2 bases, J lost 1 base, and 3 bases stayed unmatched. Germline CDR1 SGHTA, CDR2 FQGNSA. Written as DNA, the CDR3 is TGTGCCAGCAGCTTATCCCTAGCGGGGTCCTACAATGAGCAGTTCTTC. Protein: CASSLSLAGSYNEQFF.

In nucleotides, the CDR3 is TGTGCCAGCAGCCCCGATCGGGGGCAGCCCCAGCATTTT. Protein sequence: CASSPDRGQPQHF. The V and J genes are TRBV5-4 and TRBJ1-5; TRBD1 might be the D (5 bases). CDR3 length equals 13 residues. Germline loops: CDR1 SGHNT, CDR2 YYREEE (reference sequence). The V end was cut by 4 bases, the J end by 7 bases, with 12 bases between. Drawing the rest from reference TRBV5-4 and TRBJ1-5, the complete variable domain is ETGVTQSPTHLIKTRGQQVTLRCSSQSGHNTVSWYQQALGQGPQFIFQYYREEENGRGNFPPRFSGLQFPNYSSELNVNALELDDSALYLCASSPDRGQPQHFGDGTRLSIL.

The chain employs TRBV5-1 and TRBJ2-3; 8 bases align to TRBD1. From germline, CDR1 is SGHRS and CDR2 YFSETQ. Germline trimming cut 3 bases from V and 3 bases from J; bases unmatched to any gene: 9. The CDR3 length is 16 residues. For the CDR3, the DNA is TGCGCCAGCAGCTCCCGACAGGGGATGAGAACAGATACGCAGTATTTT. Protein: CASSSRQGMRTDTQYF.

The chain carries TRBV5-1 and TRBJ2-5; D is unclear. The J call may be incorrect, as the DNA end agrees better with TRBJ2-7. The CDR3 extends over 14 amino acids. CDR1 and CDR2 from the germline V gene are SGHRS and YFSETQ. CDR3 sequence reads: CASSLLVESYEQYF. The CDR3 nucleotides are TGCGCCAGCAGCTTGCTTGTAGAATCCTACGAGCAGTACTTC.

V and J are TRBV4-3 and TRBJ2-7; 14 nucleotides align to TRBD2. With 0 bases clipped from V and 3 bases from J, the junction kept 10 bases outside the gene matches. Per germline, CDR1 LGHNA and CDR2 YSLEER. The CDR3 has 19 residues. Written as DNA, the CDR3 is TGCGCCAGCAGCCAAGATAAGACTAGCGGGAGGGCCCCAGGCTACGAGCAGTACTTC. Amino acid sequence: CASSQDKTSGRAPGYEQYF.

This chain uses TRBV5-1 with TRBJ2-2; the D gene is possibly TRBD2 (6 bases). This CDR3 contains 22 residues. CDR1 is SGHRS, CDR2 YFSETQ, per germline. Trimming removed 1 base from V and 1 base from J, with 29 bases in between. The CDR3 loop is CASSLRYFAQLEGTVNTGELFF. The CDR3 region has the DNA TGCGCCAGCAGCTTGAGGTATTTCGCCCAATTGGAGGGGACGGTGAACACCGGGGAGCTGTTTTTT.

This clone appeared once. CDR3 sequence reads: CASSAGGPLSGNTIYF. CDR3 in DNA: TGTGCCAGCAGTGCGGGGGGACCGTTAAGTGGAAACACCATATATTTT. The chain combines TRBV2 with TRBJ1-3, with a possible D match to TRBD1 (5 bases). Trimming pared 4 bases from V and 3 bases from J, leaving 16 bases between. Germline V CDR1 and CDR2: SNHLY, FYNNEI. This CDR3 has 16 amino acids.